This entry lists 19 T cell receptor beta chains sequenced from one sample in a study of post-analysis software for immune sequencing data. Study-level results: Four or five TRBV segments (TRBV5-6, TRBV5-1 and TRBV20-1 among them) occurred more frequently in patients than in controls.

Unique molecular identifiers had been added to the TCR beta cDNA libraries. Via MiXCR, TCRdb re-called the PCR reads, giving one row per CDR3 protein. This sample yields more than 450,000 distinct CDR3 sequences, of which approximately 31% are seen a single time; 4.5% to 7.5% belongs to the top ten. Their specific antigens are unknown. Sequencing used blood. The receptors derive from a girl between 2 and 17 years old with multiple sclerosis.

V is TRBV4-2 and J is TRBJ2-3; 8 bases are shared with TRBD1. V was pared by 3 bases and J by 1 base, with 3 bases of the junction left unmatched. From germline, CDR1 is LGHNA and CDR2 YNFKEQ. The CDR3 spans 15 residues. DNA of the CDR3: TGTGCCAGCAGCCAGGCAGGGGGCGGCACAGATACGCAGTATTTT. Its protein is CASSQAGGGTDTQYF.

The chain joins TRBV5-1 to TRBJ1-2; no reliable D call. V lost 1 base and J 6 bases, leaving 10 bases between the germline ends. CDR3 length: 13 residues. CDR1 and CDR2 (germline): SGHRS, YFSETQ. The CDR3 DNA reads TGCGCCAGCAGCTTGACCTACGGAGATGGCTACACCTTC. It codes for CASSLTYGDGYTF.

The chain couples TRBV5-6 to TRBJ2-2; 10 bases line up with TRBD1. This CDR3 contains 15 residues. The J segment lost 7 bases and the V segment lost 2 bases, leaving 5 bases of the junction unmatched. Per germline, CDR1 SGHDT and CDR2 YYEEEE. The CDR3 region is CASSFRDRGGGELFF. DNA of the CDR3: TGTGCCAGCAGCTTCCGGGACAGGGGCGGCGGGGAGCTGTTTTTT.

As DNA, the CDR3 is TGTGCCAGCAGAGGGGCAAACACCGGGGAGCTGTTTTTT. It translates to CASRGANTGELFF. The rearrangement uses TRBV12-3 or TRBV12-4 and TRBJ2-2; perhaps TRBD1 as D (5 bases). This CDR3 is built from 13 residues. V was clipped by 6 bases and J by 2 bases, with 7 bases between them.

This clonotype came up a few times. The genes are TRBV9 and TRBJ2-1; 8 bases match TRBD2. With V trimmed by 0 bases and J by 7 bases, 6 bases remained unmatched. This CDR3 has 15 amino acids. Germline CDR1 is SGDLS and CDR2 is YYNGEE. CDR3 residues: CASSVGGLGWNEQFF. CDR3 bases: TGTGCCAGCAGCGTAGGGGGACTAGGGTGGAATGAGCAGTTCTTC.

This clonotype has just a few counts. The genes are TRBV7-9 and TRBJ1-2; D is unresolved. Trimming removed 1 base at V and 8 bases at J, with 14 bases between. CDR1 is SEHNR and CDR2 is FQNEAQ in the germline V gene (reference sequence). This CDR3 spans 14 amino acids. This chain's CDR3 is CASSLDTETGGYTF. The CDR3 nucleotides are TGTGCCAGCAGCTTAGATACTGAGACGGGCGGCTACACCTTC.

This clonotype was observed a handful of times. The chain combines TRBV7-3 with TRBJ2-1; 9 bases map to TRBD2. The V segment lost 5 bases and the J segment 7 bases; nucleotides outside the gene matches: 9. This CDR3 comprises 15 residues. Germline CDR1 reads SGHTA; CDR2 reads FQGTGA. The DNA for the CDR3 is TGTGCCAGCAGCCGTGCGGGGGGGCTGAGTAATGAGCAGTTCTTC. This encodes CASSRAGGLSNEQFF.

V is TRBV7-9 and J is TRBJ2-7, with D unresolved. Germline V lookup: CDR1 SEHNR, CDR2 FQNEAQ (reference sequence). With 4 bases removed from V and 0 bases from J, the gap between germline ends came to 10 bases. The CDR3 covers 14 residues. CDR3 region: CASSSEMASYEQYF. The CDR3 DNA is TGTGCCAGCAGCTCCGAAATGGCCTCCTACGAGCAGTACTTC.

A note on this clonotype: The junction differs from germline at one of its ends, possibly a read error. V usage is TRBV18 and J usage is TRBJ1-5; D perhaps matches TRBD1 (6 bases). In germline, CDR1 is KGHSH, CDR2 LQKENI. CDR3 size: 16 residues. The CDR3 DNA sequence: TGTGCCAGCTCACCCTTTGGACAGAGTAGCAGTCAGCCCCAGCATTTT. Residues: CASSPFGQSSSQPQHF.

The chain employs TRBV21-1 and TRBJ1-6. TRBV21-1 is a listed pseudogene. The CDR3 is 15 residues long. The CDR3 DNA reads TGTGCCAGCAGCAAAGGGACGGGCCCCCAATCACCCCTCCACTTT. Translated, it gives CASSKGTGPQSPLHF.

The CDR3 DNA sequence: TGTGCCAGCTCACCACTCAGAAGCCAAGAGACCCAGTACTTC. Translated, it gives CASSPLRSQETQYF. The gene calls are TRBV18 and TRBJ2-5; D uncertain. The germline CDR1 and CDR2 sequences are KGHSH and LQKENI. V was trimmed by 1 base and J by 1 base, leaving 7 bases between them. This CDR3 comprises 14 residues.

CDR3 loop: CASSQISGTPRNEQFF. CDR3 DNA: TGTGCCAGCAGCCAAATATCCGGGACACCCAGGAATGAGCAGTTCTTC. V and J are TRBV3-1 and TRBJ2-1, with D maybe TRBD1 (6 bases). Between the trimmed V and J ends, which lost 2 bases and 7 bases, there was a span of 18 bases. The CDR3 runs 16 residues. Per the germline V gene, CDR1 is LGHDT and CDR2 is YNNKEL (reference sequence).

The chain couples TRBV4-1 to TRBJ2-3, with 12 bases lining up with TRBD2. This CDR3 has 19 residues. Germline V gene data show CDR1 as MGHRA and CDR2 as YSYEKL. The junction had 13 bases not matched to a gene; V was cut back by 0 bases and J by 6 bases. The CDR3 DNA reads as TGCGCCAGCAGCCAAGATAATGTTCGGGCTAGCGGGGGGGCTGATACGCAGTATTTT. This codes for CASSQDNVRASGGADTQYF.

The CDR3 sequence: CASSPTSGDYNEQFF. CDR3 bases: TGTGCCAGCAGCCCTACTAGCGGGGATTACAATGAGCAGTTCTTC. V usage is TRBV7-2 and J usage is TRBJ2-1; 10 bases match TRBD2. J was trimmed by 4 bases and V by 5 bases; bases with no gene match: 5. There are 15 residues in the CDR3. CDR1 is SGHTA and CDR2 is FQGNSA in the germline V gene.

The chain links TRBV4-1 to TRBJ1-1; D may be TRBD1 (5 bases). This CDR3 spans 15 amino acids. Trimming stripped 0 bases from V and 5 bases from J, with 13 bases between. Germline V CDR1 and CDR2: MGHRA, YSYEKL. The CDR3 DNA follows: TGCGCCAGCAGCCAAGATGGTCAGGGAGGGACTGAAGCTTTCTTT. Its protein product is CASSQDGQGGTEAFF.

There are a few counts of this clonotype. The chain is built from TRBV5-1 and TRBJ2-7; TRBD2 matches at 14 bases. The V segment lost 3 bases and the J segment 4 bases; nucleotides outside the gene matches: 12. CDR3 length: 18 amino acids. Germline loops: CDR1 SGHRS, CDR2 YFSETQ. The CDR3 nucleotides read TGCGCCAGCAGCTCTCACCTTATTGGACTAGCGGGGGGATACGAGCAGTACTTC. Residues: CASSSHLIGLAGGYEQYF. Variable domain in full (rest from reference TRBV5-1 and TRBJ2-7): KAGVTQTPRYLIKTRGQQVTLSCSPISGHRSVSWYQQTPGQGLQFLFEYFSETQRNKGNFPGRFSGRQFSNSRSEMNVSTLELGDSALYLCASSSHLIGLAGGYEQYFGPGTRLTVT.

The J gene is TRBJ2-3, the V gene TRBV28; D call uncertain. Germline V lookup: CDR1 MDHEN, CDR2 SYDVKM. The CDR3 extends over 12 amino acids. The V gene lost 4 bases and the J gene lost 6 bases, with 8 bases spanning the gap. In nucleotides, the CDR3 is TGTGCCAGCAGTTCTCGTGTGGATACGCAGTATTTT. Encoded protein: CASSSRVDTQYF.

There are a few counts of this clonotype. The V and J genes are TRBV4-2 and TRBJ2-4, with TRBD2 matching over 11 bases. The J call could be wrong; TRBJ2-7 is a better fit for the DNA end. The CDR3 sequence is 18 residues long. The germline V gene encodes CDR1 LGHNA and CDR2 YNFKEQ. Written as DNA, the CDR3 is TGTGCCAGCAGCCCACCTCCCTCCACAACTAGCGGGGGTAACGAGCAGTACTTC. Protein: CASSPPPSTTSGGNEQYF.

The chain carries TRBV4-1 and TRBJ1-2; no firm D call. This CDR3 is 11 amino acids long. V was trimmed by 10 bases and J by 8 bases, leaving 14 bases between them. Germline values: CDR1 MGHRA, CDR2 YSYEKL. CDR3: CATHHLQGYTF. The CDR3 DNA reads TGCGCCACGCACCATCTCCAGGGCTACACCTTC.